This TCR beta chain stems from a study of CD8 T cells in ankylosing spondylitis. Study-level findings and limits: Blood of patients with ankylosing spondylitis appeared to be characterized by a TCR beta motif of eight highly homologous variants.

This clonotype was picked up a small number of times. Its specificity is not known. In TCRdb, the 5' RACE reads were re-called with MiXCR into one record per CDR3 protein. The data hold under 450,000 distinct CDR3 sequences, with 17% observed a single time. The CDR3 is 17 amino acids. Germline-derived CDR1 and CDR2 are SEHNR and FQNEAQ (reference sequence). Trimming took 4 bases from V and 3 from J, leaving 18 bases between them. This receptor was taken from a male donor with ankylosing spondylitis. The specimen sequenced was blood, either unsorted or a sorted T cell fraction (not recorded which). The chain recombines TRBV7-9 with TRBJ1-4; D perhaps matches TRBD1 (5 bases). CDR3 protein: CASSSGTLLPPNEKLFF. The CDR3 bases are TGTGCCAGCAGCTCCGGGACTCTCTTACCCCCTAATGAAAAACTGTTTTTT. The full variable domain, with the rest looked up from reference TRBV7-9 and TRBJ1-4, is DTGVSQNPRHKITKRGQNVTFRCDPISEHNRLYWYRQTLGQGPEFLTYFQNEAQLEKSRLLSDRFSAERPKGSFSTLEIQRTEQGDSAMYLCASSSGTLLPPNEKLFFGSGTQLSVL.